What follows are 16 T cell receptor beta chains derived from one specimen sequenced in a study of shared clonotypes between healthy human individuals. TCRdb's table, derived via immunoSEQ multiplex PCR, lists solely in-frame clones and lacks some. The sample holds more than 500,000 clones, approximately 95% seen once. Naive CD8 cells comprised CD45RO-negative, CCR7-positively selected cells, excluding terminally differentiated effector memory CD45RA+ cells. Source material: naive CD8+ T cells sorted from blood. The receptors were sampled from a woman younger than 45 in good health.

The chain links TRBV7-9 to TRBJ2-2; the match to TRBD1 covers 7 bases. The CDR3 consists of 17 residues. Trimming at V came to 7 bases and at J to 4 bases, leaving 15 bases not matched to a gene. The germline gives CDR1 SEHNR, CDR2 FQNEAQ (reference sequence). CDR3 bases: TGTGCCAGCACCCCCGGGGTCGGGACAGCCGCCACCGGGGAGCTGTTTTTT. Translated: CASTPGVGTAATGELFF.

The V and J genes are TRBV13 and TRBJ1-1; D is ambiguous. Per germline, CDR1 PRHDT and CDR2 FYEKMQ (reference sequence). Trimming pared 1 base from V and 6 bases from J, leaving 9 bases between. This CDR3 has 13 amino acids. This chain's CDR3 is CASSLEGAPEAFF. CDR3 in DNA: TGTGCCAGCAGCTTAGAGGGCGCCCCTGAAGCTTTCTTT.

This chain connects TRBV14 to TRBJ1-1; D possibly corresponds to TRBD1 (5 bases). The CDR3 has 14 residues. Germline V lookup: CDR1 SGHDN, CDR2 FVKESK. V was clipped by 1 base and J by 4 bases, with 10 bases between them. CDR3 in DNA: TGTGCCAGCAGCCAAGTTTCAGGGTTCACTGAAGCTTTCTTT. Its protein product is CASSQVSGFTEAFF.

The V call is TRBV4-2, the J call TRBJ2-7, with D perhaps TRBD2 (5 bases). This CDR3 is built from 13 residues. Germline values: CDR1 LGHNA, CDR2 YNFKEQ. Trimming removed 0 bases from V and 3 bases from J, with 6 bases in between. CDR3 amino acids: CASSQERDYEQYF. The CDR3 bases are TGTGCCAGCAGCCAAGAACGGGACTACGAGCAGTACTTC.

The chain couples TRBV29-1 to TRBJ1-3, with a possible D match to TRBD1 (5 bases). This CDR3 has 14 residues. The V and J ends lost 7 bases and 4 bases respectively, with 17 bases between them. In germline, CDR1 is SQVTM, CDR2 ANQGSEA. CDR3 bases: TGCAGCGCTCTGCTCGCAGGGTGGGGAAACACCATATATTTT. Protein: CSALLAGWGNTIYF.

V is TRBV27 and J is TRBJ1-3, with D hard to call. The CDR3 sequence is 15 residues long. Germline V CDR1 and CDR2: MNHEY, SMNVEV (reference sequence). Between the trimmed V and J ends, which lost 0 bases and 5 bases, there was a span of 11 bases. CDR3 bases: TGTGCCAGCAGTTTATCGGGCAGGCTTAGAAACACCATATATTTT. Its protein is CASSLSGRLRNTIYF.

The chain employs TRBV6-5 and TRBJ1-3; perhaps TRBD1 as D (6 bases). There are 14 residues in the CDR3. Deletions cut 5 bases from V and 0 bases from J, with 8 bases between. Germline values: CDR1 MNHEY, CDR2 SVGAGI. CDR3 DNA: TGTGCCAGCAGTCCAGGGGTCTCTGGAAACACCATATATTTT. Amino acids: CASSPGVSGNTIYF.

V and J are TRBV5-6 and TRBJ2-3, with TRBD1 as a possible D gene (5 bases). The CDR3 sequence is 14 residues long. V lost 1 base, J lost 6 bases, and 12 bases lay in between. Germline V lookup: CDR1 SGHDT, CDR2 YYEEEE. The CDR3 sequence is CASSLFQGTDTQYF. CDR3 sequence (DNA): TGTGCCAGCAGCTTGTTTCAGGGAACCGATACGCAGTATTTT.

The chain recombines TRBV28 with TRBJ2-5; D gene unclear. Deletions cut 5 bases from V and 5 bases from J, with 15 bases between. The CDR3 has 14 amino acids. Germline CDR1 and CDR2: MDHEN and SYDVKM. The CDR3 DNA follows: TGTGCCAGCAGTGATCGACACGCTAGGGAGACCCAGTACTTC. This sequence encodes CASSDRHARETQYF.

V is TRBV7-9 and J is TRBJ2-1; D gene unclear. The CDR3 has 13 amino acids. V was trimmed by 1 base and J by 5 bases, leaving 6 bases between them. In germline, CDR1 is SEHNR, CDR2 FQNEAQ (reference sequence). CDR3 sequence reads: CASSLEVNNEQFF. CDR3 DNA sequence: TGTGCCAGCAGCTTAGAGGTTAACAATGAGCAGTTCTTC.

The chain links TRBV28 to TRBJ2-7, with TRBD2 identical over 7 bases. This CDR3 has 12 amino acids. V dropped 8 bases and J dropped 0; count of bases not matched to a gene: 1. Germline V gene sequence: CDR1 MDHEN, CDR2 SYDVKM. The CDR3, as DNA: TGTGCCAGCCGCGGGGGCTCCTACGAGCAGTACTTC. Translation gives CASRGGSYEQYF.

V is TRBV9 and J is TRBJ1-2; D is possibly TRBD1 (5 bases). The CDR3 consists of 15 residues. Germline loops: CDR1 SGDLS, CDR2 YYNGEE. V lost 0 bases and J lost 4, with 13 bases in between. The CDR3 protein is CASSVVGARGYGYTF. Here the CDR3 DNA reads TGTGCCAGCAGCGTAGTAGGGGCTCGGGGCTATGGCTACACCTTC.

This chain connects TRBV28 to TRBJ2-7; a possible D gene is TRBD1 (5 bases). The V end was cut by 2 bases, the J end by 3 bases, with 14 bases between. The CDR3 spans 15 residues. Germline-derived CDR1 and CDR2 are MDHEN and SYDVKM. The CDR3 region is CASSLIQGSFYEQYF. CDR3 sequence (DNA): TGTGCCAGCAGTTTAATCCAGGGTAGCTTCTACGAGCAGTACTTC.

The rearrangement uses TRBV27 and TRBJ1-2; no clear D. The CDR3 is 13 residues long. From germline, CDR1 is MNHEY and CDR2 SMNVEV (reference sequence). Trimming removed 3 bases from V and 5 bases from J, with 10 bases in between. In DNA, the CDR3 is TGTGCCAGCAGTTTTTCTCCAAGTTATGGCTACACCTTC. It encodes CASSFSPSYGYTF.

V and J are TRBV5-6 and TRBJ2-7; D might be TRBD1 (5 bases). The germline V gene encodes CDR1 SGHDT and CDR2 YYEEEE. The CDR3 covers 14 residues. Trimming took off 4 bases at V and 0 bases at J, with 11 bases between the two ends. CDR3 residues: CASSIGDSSYEQYF. The CDR3 bases are TGTGCCAGCAGCATAGGAGACAGCTCCTACGAGCAGTACTTC.

The chain couples TRBV4-2 to TRBJ1-3; possible D gene TRBD1, 5 bases. Trimming left V 5 bases short and J 0 bases short, with 20 bases between. The CDR3 runs 18 residues. Germline-derived CDR1 and CDR2 are LGHNA and YNFKEQ. The CDR3 DNA is TGTGCCAGCAGCTTGATGGGACCCGGTTTCCGCTCTGGAAACACCATATATTTT. It yields the protein CASSLMGPGFRSGNTIYF.